This TCR beta chain was recorded in a study of T cells expressing NK-cell markers. Study-wide findings and caveats: One observes that, in several donors, these clonotypes were also the leading ones within the CD3+CD56-NKG2C+ fraction.

The germline CDR1 and CDR2 sequences are SEHNR and FQNEAQ (reference sequence). The CDR3 sequence is 11 residues long. About this clonotype: The antigen is unknown.

For each CDR3 protein, TCRdb gives one entry from its re-call of the 5' RACE reads, without DNA. The sample table sets out roughly 160,000 distinct CDR3 sequences. Sequences were obtained from blood T cells: a sorted CD56 or NKG2C T cell subset, CD4+ or CD8+ T cells, or bulk PBMC T cells (not recorded which). The chain combines TRBV7-9 with TRBJ1-2. The sequence derives from a man aged 18 to 69 in good health. The CDR3 region is CASSSDYGYTF.